This TCR beta chain emerged from a study of follicular helper T cells after annual influenza vaccination. The protocol was immunoSEQ multiplex PCR, while the TCRdb copy is restricted to in-frame clones and leaves out a portion. The profile shows about 3,200 clones, under 90% of them singletons. Germline-derived CDR1 and CDR2 are SGHTA and FQGTGA. The CDR3 extends over 13 amino acids. Deletions cut 9 bases from V and 0 bases from J, with 6 bases between. Specified time point: 2014-2015 season, 7 days after vaccination. Adults were given seasonal inactivated influenza vaccine, and blood CD4 subsets were sorted before and after vaccination. Donors with HIV/AIDS, active malignancy, immunomodulators or active illness were excluded. Blood volume per time point ranged from roughly 35 to 100 mL.

Material: CXCR5+ CD38- circulating T follicular helper cells from blood, obtained 7 days after influenza vaccination. The subset is: circulating Tfh, non-naive CD4+CXCR5+PD-1+ (ICOS+CD38+ or ICOS-CD38-). The clonotype originates from an adult who received the influenza vaccine. The chain combines TRBV7-3 with TRBJ2-6; no reliable D call. DNA of the CDR3: TGTGCCAGTCAGAGCTCTGGGGCCAACGTCCTGACTTTC. Its protein product is CASQSSGANVLTF.